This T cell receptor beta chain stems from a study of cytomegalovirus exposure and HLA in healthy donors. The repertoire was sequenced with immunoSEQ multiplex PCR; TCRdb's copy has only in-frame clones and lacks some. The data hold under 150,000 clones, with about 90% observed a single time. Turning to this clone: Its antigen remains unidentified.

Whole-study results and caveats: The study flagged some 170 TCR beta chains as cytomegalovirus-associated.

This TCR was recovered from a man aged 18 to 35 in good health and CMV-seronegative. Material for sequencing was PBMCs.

The CDR3 here is CASSSFLGLAGGTANTGELFF. The CDR3 nucleotides read TGTGCCAGCAGCTCCTTCCTCGGACTAGCGGGGGGTACAGCGAACACCGGGGAGCTGTTTTTT. This chain joins TRBV27 and TRBJ2-2; TRBD2 matches at 14 bases. V gave up 6 bases and J gave up 0 bases; unmatched junction bases: 15. In germline, CDR1 is MNHEY, CDR2 SMNVEV (reference sequence). This CDR3 has 21 residues.